A selection of T cell receptor beta chains follows, all from one sample in a study of T-cell memory formation after mild COVID-19. MiXCR, run by TCRdb on the 5' RACE reads, gives a single entry per CDR3 protein. This table holds under 650,000 distinct CDR3 sequences, more than 15% found once. The sample was PBMCs or a T cell subset sorted from them (not recorded which). The source is an adult woman who had mild COVID-19 (a few samples of this study predate the infection). Cell type and time point are not known. CDR3s include the opening cysteine and the closing phenylalanine or tryptophan. Each record gives: J gene, D gene, clone size, V gene, CDR3 DNA, CDR3 protein. A D gene is named only where the DNA matches it firmly. Clone size, where shown, is once, few, many, or a class for clones that have expanded.

TRBJ2-7 | NA | few | TRBV11-2 | TGTGCCAGCACCAATGGGGCAGGGGTCTACGAGCAGTACTTC | CASTNGAGVYEQYF
TRBJ2-3 | TRBD2 | many | TRBV10-3 | TGTGCCATCAGGACTAGCGTCACAGATACGCAGTATTTT | CAIRTSVTDTQYF
TRBJ2-5 | TRBD2 | few | TRBV4-2 | TGTGCCAGCAGCCAAGATCTGAGCGGGAGTGTTGAAGAGACCCAGTACTTC | CASSQDLSGSVEETQYF
TRBJ1-1 | NA | many | TRBV7-2 | TGTGCCAGCAGCCGCGGGGGGAACACTGAAGCTTTCTTT | CASSRGGNTEAFF
TRBJ2-1 | TRBD2 | few | TRBV2 | TGTGCCAGCAGCCCGGGACTAGCGGGACGAGGCGAGCAGTTCTTC | CASSPGLAGRGEQFF
TRBJ2-1 | NA | few | TRBV20-1 | TGCAGTGCTAGATCCGGTTGGGATGAGCAGTTCTTC | CSARSGWDEQFF
TRBJ2-7 | TRBD1 | NA | TRBV6-5 | TGTGCCAGCAGGGGCTCCGGGACAGGGGAGCACGAGCAGTACTTC | CASRGSGTGEHEQYF
TRBJ2-5 | NA | many | TRBV3-1 | TGTGCCAGCAGCCGAACTGGGGGCCAAGAGACCCAGTACTTC | CASSRTGGQETQYF
TRBJ1-5 | TRBD1 | few | TRBV6-2/TRBV6-3 | TGTGCCAGCAGTTACTTTGGGACAGCGATATATCAGCCCCAGCATTTT | CASSYFGTAIYQPQHF
TRBJ2-2 | TRBD2 | few | TRBV3-1 | TGTGCCAGCAGCCAAGCCCTAAGGGGACTAGCGGGGGCCCTCACCGGGGAGCTGTTTTTT | CASSQALRGLAGALTGELFF
TRBJ1-1 | NA | NA | TRBV20-1 | TGCAGTGCTAGAGTTGGGACATCCACTGAAGCTTTCTTT | CSARVGTSTEAFF
TRBJ2-3 | TRBD1 | NA | TRBV20-1 | TGCAGTGTTACCCAGACAGGGGAATTGTTCACAGATACGCAGTATTTT | CSVTQTGELFTDTQYF
TRBJ2-1 | NA | NA | TRBV9 | TGTGCCAGCAGCGTATCCGGGGAACCTTACAATGAGCAGTTCTTC | CASSVSGEPYNEQFF
TRBJ2-1 | NA | NA | TRBV4-1 | TGCGCCAGCAGCCAAGAGGTATCGAGCGGTGCGTTCTTC | CASSQEVSSGAFF
TRBJ2-3 | TRBD2 | few | TRBV7-6 | TGTGCCAGCACCTCCGGGACTAGCTCATGGACGCAGTATTTT | CASTSGTSSWTQYF
TRBJ2-3 | NA | NA | TRBV27 | TGTGCCAGCAGGATCCGGACAGCTGGCGGGATCACAGATACGCAGTATTTT | CASRIRTAGGITDTQYF
TRBJ2-4 | NA | NA | TRBV20-1 | TGCAGTGCTAGACAACCTTCGAAAAACATTCAGTACTTC | CSARQPSKNIQYF
TRBJ2-7 | NA | NA | TRBV7-9 | TGTGCCAGCAGCTTAGGACTAAGAGTAAGCGACGAGCAGTACTTC | CASSLGLRVSDEQYF
TRBJ1-1 | TRBD1 | NA | TRBV4-3 | TGCGCCAGCAGCCAGGAATCCGAGGGGGCGGGGAACACTGAAGCTTTCTTT | CASSQESEGAGNTEAFF
TRBJ2-1 | NA | NA | TRBV7-2 | TGTGCCAGCAGCCGCCAAACGGTCTCCTACAATGAGCAGTTCTTC | CASSRQTVSYNEQFF
TRBJ1-1 | NA | NA | TRBV5-5 | TGTGCCAGCAGCTTGTCCGGGCCTGAAGCTTTCTTT | CASSLSGPEAFF
TRBJ2-3 | TRBD1 | few | TRBV4-1 | TGCGCCAGCAGCCCGGGACAGGGGGCGATGGCAGATACGCAGTATTTT | CASSPGQGAMADTQYF
TRBJ1-1 | TRBD1 | NA | TRBV4-1 | TGCGCCAGCAGCGCTCCGACAGGGGCTGAAGCTTTCTTT | CASSAPTGAEAFF
TRBJ2-1 | NA | NA | TRBV27 | TGTGCCAGCGTCGTCGGAGGGGGGGGCGAGAATGAGCAGTTCTTC | CASVVGGGGENEQFF
TRBJ1-1 | TRBD1 | NA | TRBV2 | TGTGCCAGCAGAAAGACAGGGACCACTGAAGCTTTCTTT | CASRKTGTTEAFF
TRBJ1-3 | TRBD1 | few | TRBV29-1 | TGCAGCGTTGTTGGGACAGCCTCTGGAAACACCATATATTTT | CSVVGTASGNTIYF
TRBJ1-3 | NA | few | TRBV18 | TGTGCCAGCTCACCAGGGTCGAGAGTCCGTGGAAACACCATATATTTT | CASSPGSRVRGNTIYF
TRBJ2-1 | NA | NA | TRBV29-1 | TGCAGCGTTGTCAGGGACTCCTACAATGAGCAGTTCTTC | CSVVRDSYNEQFF
TRBJ1-1 | TRBD1 | few | TRBV19 | TGTGCCTCAAAGGACAGGGTTGACGCTTTCTTT | CASKDRVDAFF
TRBJ2-7 | TRBD2 | NA | TRBV27 | TGTGCCAGCAGTGGTAGCGGGAGCCCCTACGAGCAGTACTTC | CASSGSGSPYEQYF